This record concerns one T cell receptor (beta chain) sequence. The entry originates in a study of blood T cell repertoires in COVID-19. On the study more broadly: PBMCs, B-cell-depleted T cells, or T cells provided the cDNA or gDNA that made up the material.

Sequencing was performed with immunoSEQ multiplex PCR; in TCRdb, only in-frame clones are kept and a portion is missing. The table has more than 100,000 clones, roughly 90% seen once; the top ten hold approximately 3.4%. CDR3 length equals 15 residues. Trimming pared 2 bases from V and 0 bases from J, leaving 10 bases between. The germline V gene encodes CDR1 SGHDN and CDR2 FVKESK. The sequence was collected from a woman in her sixties or seventies with acute or convalescent COVID-19. V and J are TRBV14 and TRBJ1-1; possibly TRBD1 for D (5 bases). Specimen: peripheral blood. The chain's CDR3 is CASSQWGSMNTEAFF. The CDR3 DNA reads as TGTGCCAGCAGCCAATGGGGCAGCATGAACACTGAAGCTTTCTTT.